This TCR beta chain was profiled in a study of CD8 T cells in Susac syndrome (dated by TCRdb to about 2019). Context from the whole study: Repertoire sequencing was used to test whether CD8+ T cell activation and differentiation in Susac syndrome was antigen driven. CD8+ T cell repertoire clonality was compared between about 12 healthy donors, roughly 14 Susac syndrome patients and approximately 15 multiple sclerosis patients.

High-throughput TCR beta sequencing profiled peripheral blood CD8+ and CD4+ T cells from healthy donors, Susac syndrome patients and multiple sclerosis patients. Healthy donors were age- and sex-matched controls. Bulk CD8+ and CD4+ T cells were purified magnetically by negative isolation, whereas CD8+ TEMRA cells were enriched by FACS. Blood was collected in EDTA tubes and processed within 24 hours, with PBMCs isolated through density gradient centrifugation. PBMCs destined for TCR sequencing were cryopreserved in liquid nitrogen and later thawed in a 37 °C water bath. The sorted or isolated CD4+, CD8+ and CD8+ TEMRA cells reached a purity of at least 90%. RNA was extracted with the RNeasy kit and roughly 0.5 to 1 ug was reverse transcribed using random hexamers. The immunoSEQ multiplex PCR assay, which covers 54 Vbeta and 13 Jbeta segments, was used to amplify TCR beta CDR3 regions. Bias from PCR amplification was corrected by using a synthetic template baseline for primer optimization and for computational correction. In the authors' own workflow: Reads were assigned to V, D and J genes according to IMGT and analyzed in immunoSEQ Analyzer, with only productive sequences retained. Clonality was computed as one minus Shannon entropy normalized by log2 of the number of productive unique sequences. For each patient and control, public and private clones were evaluated within the 100 most prevalent clones. Clones were defined as Susac-specific when absent from the healthy and MS cohorts, from about 970 published viral clones and from other ImmuneACCESS disease sequences. TCRdb handled the public reads itself, with Q25 trimming in fastp and clone calling in MiXCR, and kept productive beta chains. One record per CDR3 amino acid sequence lists the most common genes and DNA. These V and J calls rely on TCRdb rather than the paper's analysis. For this sample there are 50,000 or so distinct CDR3 sequences; 80% to 95% appear just once. Roughly 0.4% of the sample belongs to the ten largest clones.

Broad study findings and their caveats: The TCR sequencing and HLA analysis was acknowledged to have included a relatively small number of individuals.

This clonotype has a single count. Its antigen has not been determined. No quality values exist for individual bases; no much larger clone is one base distant. One read alone provides weak support. The clonotype originates from a human donor in good health. Material: CD8+ T cells from PBMCs.

CDR3 protein: CSVPRFTVETRSAGEQYF. The DNA sequence reads TGCAGCGTGCCCAGATTCACGGTGGAAACCAGGAGTGCAGGGGAGCAGTACTTC. This sequence uses TRBV20-1 and TRBJ2-7, and perhaps TRBD1 as D gene, on 5 matching bases. The CDR3 contains 18 residues, cysteine and phenylalanine counted. Only the CDR3 portion is preserved as DNA: 54 bases, with reading frame beginning at the first base. CDR1 and CDR2, looked up from the germline V gene (reference sequence), are DFQATT and SNEGSKA.